A selection of T cell receptor beta chains follows, all from one sample in a study of T cell responses to AZD1222 COVID-19 vaccine. Profiling relied on immunoSEQ multiplex PCR, and the TCRdb table lists in-frame clones only, not all of them. The sample has 95,000 to 150,000 clones; about 85% are singletons. Material: peripheral blood, obtained on day 0 of AZD1222 vaccination. These receptors were taken from an adult in good health. Both conserved end residues are part of each CDR3. A D gene is named only where the DNA matches it firmly. The size entry is marked missing in some rows and otherwise reads once, few, many or a size class.

CDR3 protein	CDR3 DNA	V gene	J gene	clone size	D gene
CASSQPDSRWNGYTF	TGTGCCAGCAGCCAACCTGACAGTAGGTGGAATGGCTACACCTTC	TRBV3-1/TRBV3-2	TRBJ1-2	NA	NA
CAVVDRDYGYTF	TGTGCCGTCGTAGACAGGGACTATGGCTACACCTTC	TRBV19	TRBJ1-2	NA	TRBD1
CASRLTSYEQYF	TGTGCCAGCAGACTGACCTCCTACGAGCAGTACTTC	TRBV6-5	TRBJ2-7	NA	NA
CASSPRAPGQPQHF	TGTGCCAGCAGCCCCCGGGCCCCTGGGCAGCCCCAGCATTTT	TRBV7-2	TRBJ1-5	NA	NA
CASSIPPSTNEKLFF	TGTGCCAGTAGTATACCTCCGTCAACTAATGAAAAACTGTTTTTT	TRBV19	TRBJ1-4	NA	NA
CATTSGGIDTQYF	TGTGCCACGACTAGCGGGGGTATAGATACGCAGTATTTT	TRBV6-6	TRBJ2-3	NA	TRBD2
CATSREGGGSSYEQYF	TGTGCCACCAGCAGAGAGGGCGGGGGGTCTTCCTACGAGCAGTACTTC	TRBV15	TRBJ2-7	NA	TRBD2
CASRAGANVLTF	TGTGCCAGCAGGGCTGGGGCCAACGTCCTGACTTTC	TRBV2	TRBJ2-6	NA	NA
CATSLFAGGYEQYF	TGTGCCACCAGCCTATTTGCGGGGGGCTACGAGCAGTACTTC	TRBV15	TRBJ2-7	NA	TRBD2
CASSPLGNSYNEQFF	TGCGCCAGCAGCCCGTTGGGGAACTCCTACAATGAGCAGTTCTTC	TRBV5-1	TRBJ2-1	once	NA
CASRDPLGTRLPEQYF	TGTGCCAGCAGAGATCCCCTCGGGACCCGACTCCCCGAGCAGTACTTC	TRBV28	TRBJ2-7	few	NA
CASSIQGWQYEQYF	TGTGCCAGCAGTATCCAGGGGTGGCAGTACGAGCAGTACTTC	TRBV28	TRBJ2-7	NA	NA
CASSRGTGNSPLHF	TGTGCCAGCAGCAGAGGGACAGGGAACTCACCCCTCCACTTT	TRBV11-1	TRBJ1-6	NA	TRBD1
CASSQILGGLRLSPTCHGYTF	TGCGCCAGCAGTCAAATTCTAGGAGGGCTAAGACTATCCCCTACGTGCCATGGCTACACCTTC	TRBV23-1	TRBJ1-2	NA	NA
CASSLSKNTEAFF	TGTGCCAGCAGCCTCTCGAAGAACACTGAAGCTTTCTTT	TRBV14	TRBJ1-1	once	NA
CASSPSRTGRNYEQYF	TGTGCCAGCAGCCCTAGTCGGACAGGGAGAAACTACGAGCAGTACTTC	TRBV5-6	TRBJ2-7	NA	TRBD1
CAISAGGHATNEKLFF	TGTGCCATCAGTGCCGGGGGGCATGCAACTAATGAAAAACTGTTTTTT	TRBV10-3	TRBJ1-4	few	NA
CASSIGTGETDTQYF	TGCGCCAGCAGCATCGGGACAGGGGAGACAGATACGCAGTATTTT	TRBV5-1	TRBJ2-3	NA	TRBD1
CASSLRARNTIYF	TGTGCCAGCAGTCTCCGGGCCCGAAACACCATATATTTT	TRBV6-5	TRBJ1-3	NA	NA
CASRSGRLGETQYF	TGCGCCAGCAGATCAGGTCGCTTGGGGGAGACCCAGTACTTC	TRBV5-1	TRBJ2-5	NA	NA
CASSAGLNTGELFF	TGTGCCAGTAGTGCGGGACTGAACACCGGGGAGCTGTTTTTT	TRBV19	TRBJ2-2	once	NA
CASSDRTATGELFF	TGTGCCAGCAGCGACCGGACGGCCACCGGGGAGCTGTTTTTT	TRBV7-9	TRBJ2-2	NA	NA
CASGRLGTEAFF	TGTGCTAGTGGTCGACTGGGTACTGAAGCTTTCTTT	TRBV12-5	TRBJ1-1	NA	NA
CSAEGRGGYTF	TGCAGTGCAGAGGGAAGAGGTGGCTACACCTTC	TRBV20-1	TRBJ1-2	NA	NA
CASSNRGTGWAETTNYYGYTF	TGTGCCAGTAGTAATAGGGGGACAGGTTGGGCGGAAACGACAAACTACTATGGCTACACCTTC	TRBV19	TRBJ1-2	few	TRBD1
CASSRTGGNTIYF	TGTGCCAGCAGCCGGACAGGAGGAAACACCATATATTTT	TRBV6-5	TRBJ1-3	NA	TRBD1
CASSPAQEWNIQYF	TGTGCCAGCAGCCCAGCCCAGGAATGGAACATTCAGTACTTC	TRBV11-1	TRBJ2-4	NA	NA
CATSRGTGAGTPLHF	TGTGCCACCAGCCGGGGCACGGGCGCGGGGACACCCCTCCACTTT	TRBV15	TRBJ1-6	NA	NA
CASSDLQSPSYEQYF	TGTGCCAGCAGTGATCTACAAAGCCCTTCCTACGAGCAGTACTTC	TRBV2	TRBJ2-7	NA	NA
CATGQGVNQPQHF	TGTGCCACGGGACAGGGGGTGAATCAGCCCCAGCATTTT	TRBV2	TRBJ1-5	NA	TRBD1
CASSEAGGTGELFF	TGTGCCAGCAGTGAAGCGGGGGGCACCGGGGAGCTGTTTTTT	TRBV6-4	TRBJ2-2	NA	TRBD2
CASSLGNNSPLHF	TGTGCCAGCAGCTTAGGGAATAATTCACCCCTCCACTTT	TRBV7-9	TRBJ1-6	NA	NA
CASLGQAGYGYTF	TGTGCCAGCCTAGGACAGGCGGGCTATGGCTACACCTTC	TRBV6-5	TRBJ1-2	NA	TRBD1
CASSYGGKAFF	TGTGCCAGCAGTTACGGGGGCAAAGCTTTCTTT	TRBV6-5	TRBJ1-1	NA	NA
CASSIDILGRRSGNTIYF	TGTGCCAGTAGTATAGATATATTGGGACGTCGCTCTGGAAACACCATATATTTT	TRBV19	TRBJ1-3	NA	NA
CASSCSPLIFHYQPQHF	TGTGCCAGCAGTTGTAGTCCGCTGATTTTTCATTATCAGCCCCAGCATTTT	TRBV21-1	TRBJ1-5	NA	NA
CASSLMGTSGNEQFF	TGTGCCAGCAGCTTGATGGGGACTAGCGGCAATGAGCAGTTCTTC	TRBV5-6	TRBJ2-1	NA	TRBD2
CSVETSLSYEQYF	TGCAGCGTAGAGACAAGCCTCTCCTACGAGCAGTACTTC	TRBV29-1	TRBJ2-7	NA	NA
CASSPESSGQPQHF	TGTGCCAGTAGTCCAGAGTCATCGGGGCAGCCCCAGCATTTT	TRBV19	TRBJ1-5	NA	NA
CASSPRGEYGYTF	TGTGCCAGCAGCCCACGGGGCGAATATGGCTACACCTTC	TRBV12-3/TRBV12-4	TRBJ1-2	NA	NA
CASSSGGLGNQPQHF	TGTGCCAGCAGCTCGGGGGGCTTGGGCAATCAGCCCCAGCATTTT	TRBV3-1/TRBV3-2	TRBJ1-5	NA	NA
CASSRGVSGFAGELFF	TGTGCCAGCAGCAGGGGGGTCTCGGGTTTCGCCGGGGAGCTGTTTTTT	TRBV9	TRBJ2-2	NA	NA
CASSLGERVEDEQYF	TGTGCCAGCAGCTTAGGAGAGCGGGTCGAGGACGAGCAGTACTTC	TRBV11-3	TRBJ2-7	NA	NA
CASSFYNEQFF	TGTGCCAGCAGTTTCTACAATGAGCAGTTCTTC	TRBV12-3/TRBV12-4	TRBJ2-1	once	NA
CASSLGVDNSPLHF	TGTGCCAGCAGCTTGGGCGTGGATAATTCACCCCTCCACTTT	TRBV5-4	TRBJ1-6	once	NA
CASRRQSSGANVLTF	TGTGCCAGCAGAAGACAGTCCTCTGGGGCCAACGTCCTGACTTTC	TRBV7-2	TRBJ2-6	NA	NA
CASSSTGDGEYYGYTF	TGTGCCAGCAGTTCAACCGGGGACGGCGAATACTATGGCTACACCTTC	TRBV28	TRBJ1-2	NA	NA
CASSLQGGGNQPQHF	TGTGCCAGCAGTTTACAGGGGGGCGGCAATCAGCCCCAGCATTTT	TRBV28	TRBJ1-5	few	TRBD1
CASSFSGGRRGNEQFF	TGTGCCAGCAGCTTTAGCGGGGGGCGGAGAGGAAATGAGCAGTTCTTC	TRBV7-9	TRBJ2-1	NA	TRBD2
CASSYRFDNSPLHF	TGTGCCAGCAGTTATAGGTTCGATAATTCACCCCTCCACTTT	TRBV6-5	TRBJ1-6	NA	NA
CASSPNPGTGDYGYTF	TGTGCCAGCAGCCCGAACCCCGGGACAGGAGACTATGGCTACACCTTC	TRBV7-2	TRBJ1-2	NA	TRBD1
CSVEDGTGTYEQYF	TGCAGCGTTGAAGACGGGACAGGGACGTACGAGCAGTACTTC	TRBV29-1	TRBJ2-7	few	TRBD1
CASSPNRYPSGSFF	TGTGCCAGTAGCCCCAACAGATACCCCAGCGGGTCTTTCTTT	TRBV19	TRBJ1-1	few	NA
CASSIAGIGQPQHF	TGTGCCAGTAGTATAGCAGGGATAGGTCAGCCCCAGCATTTT	TRBV19	TRBJ1-5	NA	NA
CASSLASDTTAAQYF	TGTGCCAGCAGCTTAGCCTCGGATACCACAGCGGCCCAGTACTTC	TRBV7-2	TRBJ2-5	NA	NA
CASSKLAGRSEQYF	TGTGCCAGCAGTAAACTAGCGGGGAGGAGCGAGCAGTACTTC	TRBV2	TRBJ2-7	NA	TRBD2